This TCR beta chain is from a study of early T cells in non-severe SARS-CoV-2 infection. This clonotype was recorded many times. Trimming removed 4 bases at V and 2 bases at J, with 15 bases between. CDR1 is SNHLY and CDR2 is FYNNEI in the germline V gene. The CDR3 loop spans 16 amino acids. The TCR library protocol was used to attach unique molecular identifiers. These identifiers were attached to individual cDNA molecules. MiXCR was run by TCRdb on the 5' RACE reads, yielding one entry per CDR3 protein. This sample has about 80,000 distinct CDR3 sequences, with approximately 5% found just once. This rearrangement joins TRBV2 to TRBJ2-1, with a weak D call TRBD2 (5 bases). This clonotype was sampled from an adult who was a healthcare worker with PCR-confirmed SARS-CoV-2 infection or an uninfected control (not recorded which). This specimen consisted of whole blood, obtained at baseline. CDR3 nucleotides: TGTGCCAGCAGTGCGAGGAGGAACCCCCCCTACAATGAGCAGTTCTTC. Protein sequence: CASSARRNPPYNEQFF. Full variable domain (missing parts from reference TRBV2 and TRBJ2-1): EPEVTQTPSHQVTQMGQEVILRCVPISNHLYFYWYRQILGQKVEFLVSFYNNEISEKSEIFDDQFSVERPDGSNFTLKIRSTKLEDSAMYFCASSARRNPPYNEQFFGPGTRLTVL.